This T cell receptor (beta chain) stems from a study of CD8+ T cells in alopecia areata. Turning to the study itself: Patients in the treated group were given tofacitinib by mouth, 5 to 10 mg twice a day. Patients remained on tofacitinib for 6 to 18 months and then went 6 months without it.

Extracted RNA was reverse transcribed, and the resulting cDNA served as sequencing template. Repertoires were generated with immunoSEQ multiplex PCR, while TCRdb's copy carries only in-frame clones and drops some. This table has about 97,000 clones, around 38% appearing once. Lesional scalp punch biopsies and peripheral blood were collected from alopecia areata patients. CDR3 size: 16 residues. The V gene end was trimmed by 1 base and the J gene end by 6 bases; junction bases not matched to a gene: 9. Germline CDR1 LGHNA, CDR2 YNFKEQ. Study-level findings and limits: Greater clonality was observed in lesional scalp samples, especially alopecia totalis/universalis, versus normal scalp.

This clone was counted only a few times. Its antigen is currently unknown. This chain uses TRBV4-2 with TRBJ2-4; TRBD1 matches at 7 bases. Sequencing used CD4+ T cells sorted from blood. This TCR came from a human donor with alopecia areata. In DNA, the CDR3 is TGTGCCAGCAGCCAAGGCGTAGGGGGCGCCTTAAACATTCAGTACTTC. Amino acid sequence: CASSQGVGGALNIQYF.